This record looks at one TCR beta chain sequence and its context. Other DNA sequences in this specimen translate into the identical CDR3. CDR3 length: 14 amino acids. V was pared by 1 base and J by 2 bases, with 6 bases between. Germline V lookup: CDR1 SNHLY, CDR2 FYNNEI. Per the study methods: Quantification of nucleated cells was approximated via reference gene primer amplification. TCRdb's table, derived via immunoSEQ multiplex PCR, lists solely in-frame clones and lacks some. Clone size and the V and J calls come from that table; the DNA yielded D and trimming. Of 35,000 to 45,000 clones listed, 80% to 90% were seen once; the top ten hold about 5.5%. The source of the sample is a study of blood T cell repertoires in COVID-19. Study-level background: Samples representing acute and convalescent COVID-19 were sourced from the United States, Italy and Spain. Sources were T cells, B-cell-depleted T cells, or PBMCs; the material itself was cDNA or gDNA.

The receptor was isolated from a man aged 40-50 years with active COVID-19. Material for sequencing was peripheral blood. The chain is built from TRBV2 and TRBJ1-3; D perhaps matches TRBD1 (6 bases). This CDR3 reads CASSEGTAGNTIYF. In nucleotides, the CDR3 is TGTGCCAGCAGTGAAGGGACAGCTGGAAACACCATATATTTT.